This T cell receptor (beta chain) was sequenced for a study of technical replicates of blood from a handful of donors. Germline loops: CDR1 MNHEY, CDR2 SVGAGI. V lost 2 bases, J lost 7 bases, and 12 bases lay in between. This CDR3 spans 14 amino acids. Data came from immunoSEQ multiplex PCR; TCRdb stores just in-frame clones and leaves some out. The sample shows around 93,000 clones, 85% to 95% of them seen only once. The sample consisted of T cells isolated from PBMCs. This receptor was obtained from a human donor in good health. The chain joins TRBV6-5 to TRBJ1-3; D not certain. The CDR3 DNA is TGTGCCAGCAGTTACCTCGGGAACATGAACACCATATATTTT. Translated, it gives CASSYLGNMNTIYF.